These T cell receptor beta chains were read from a single sample in a study of T cells after yellow fever vaccination. TCRdb re-called the 5' RACE reads with MiXCR, one entry per CDR3 protein. The data contain roughly 340,000 distinct CDR3 sequences, 8.5% to 9% of them singletons. The input for sequencing was PBMCs, taken on the day of the first yellow fever vaccination. The receptors come from a man younger than 35 who received the YFV17D yellow fever vaccine. Each CDR3 is given with its conserved first and last residue. Each record gives: J gene, D gene, CDR3 length, clone size, V gene, CDR3 protein, CDR3 DNA. A D gene is named only where the DNA matches it firmly. The size entry is marked missing in some rows and otherwise reads once, few, many or a size class.

J gene: TRBJ1-5; D gene: TRBD1; CDR3 length: 15; clone size: few; V gene: TRBV19; CDR3 protein: CASCPDRGPHQPQHF; CDR3 DNA: TGTGCCAGTTGTCCGGACAGGGGGCCCCATCAGCCCCAGCATTTT
J gene: TRBJ2-1; D gene: TRBD2; CDR3 length: 15; clone size: many; V gene: TRBV20-1; CDR3 protein: CSARDPRGGYNEQFF; CDR3 DNA: TGCAGTGCTAGAGATCCTCGCGGGGGGTACAATGAGCAGTTCTTC
J gene: TRBJ1-4; D gene: TRBD1; CDR3 length: 14; clone size: few; V gene: TRBV5-1; CDR3 protein: CASRPGTGNEKLFF; CDR3 DNA: TGCGCCAGCCGACCTGGGACAGGGAATGAAAAACTGTTTTTT
J gene: TRBJ1-1; D gene: .; CDR3 length: 16; clone size: .; V gene: TRBV28; CDR3 protein: CASSLGGGRPRTEAFF; CDR3 DNA: TGTGCCAGCAGCCTCGGAGGGGGTAGACCCCGCACTGAAGCTTTCTTT
J gene: TRBJ2-2; D gene: .; CDR3 length: 13; clone size: few; V gene: TRBV12-3/TRBV12-4; CDR3 protein: CASSLRVAGELFF; CDR3 DNA: TGTGCCAGCAGTTTAAGGGTAGCCGGGGAGCTGTTTTTT
J gene: TRBJ2-3; D gene: TRBD2; CDR3 length: 15; clone size: .; V gene: TRBV9; CDR3 protein: CASSATSGGLDTQYF; CDR3 DNA: TGTGCCAGCAGCGCGACTAGCGGGGGGTTGGATACGCAGTATTTT
J gene: TRBJ2-1; D gene: .; CDR3 length: 13; clone size: few; V gene: TRBV11-2; CDR3 protein: CASSLVTYNEQFF; CDR3 DNA: TGTGCCAGCAGCTTAGTCACCTACAATGAGCAGTTCTTC
J gene: TRBJ2-4; D gene: .; CDR3 length: 15; clone size: few; V gene: TRBV7-2; CDR3 protein: CASSLAGGPGNIQYF; CDR3 DNA: TGTGCCAGCAGCTTAGCGGGGGGGCCGGGAAACATTCAGTACTTC
J gene: TRBJ2-3; D gene: .; CDR3 length: 12; clone size: few; V gene: TRBV14; CDR3 protein: CASSQLSGTQYF; CDR3 DNA: TGTGCCAGCAGCCAACTATCGGGTACGCAGTATTTT
J gene: TRBJ2-2; D gene: TRBD1; CDR3 length: 15; clone size: few; V gene: TRBV20-1; CDR3 protein: CSALPGQEVTGELFF; CDR3 DNA: TGCAGTGCTCTACCGGGACAGGAGGTCACCGGGGAGCTGTTTTTT
J gene: TRBJ2-3; D gene: .; CDR3 length: 15; clone size: many; V gene: TRBV18; CDR3 protein: CASSPRGVSTDTQYF; CDR3 DNA: TGTGCCAGCTCACCACGGGGGGTTAGCACAGATACGCAGTATTTT
J gene: TRBJ2-2; D gene: .; CDR3 length: 14; clone size: .; V gene: TRBV6-1; CDR3 protein: CASRMGRGTGELFF; CDR3 DNA: TGTGCCAGCAGAATGGGGCGGGGAACCGGGGAGCTGTTTTTT
J gene: TRBJ1-6; D gene: .; CDR3 length: 12; clone size: few; V gene: TRBV4-3; CDR3 protein: CASSHGDSPLHF; CDR3 DNA: TGCGCCAGCAGCCACGGGGATTCACCCCTCCACTTT
J gene: TRBJ2-5; D gene: .; CDR3 length: 17; clone size: .; V gene: TRBV4-1; CDR3 protein: CASSQVAAASSQETQYF; CDR3 DNA: TGCGCCAGCAGCCAAGTTGCTGCGGCTTCGTCCCAAGAGACCCAGTACTTC
J gene: TRBJ2-3; D gene: TRBD1; CDR3 length: 16; clone size: .; V gene: TRBV12-3/TRBV12-4; CDR3 protein: CASTFSLKDRGDTQYF; CDR3 DNA: TGTGCCAGCACCTTCAGTCTCAAGGACAGGGGGGATACGCAGTATTTT
J gene: TRBJ1-1; D gene: TRBD1; CDR3 length: 14; clone size: few; V gene: TRBV5-1; CDR3 protein: CASQPGQYVTEAFF; CDR3 DNA: TGCGCCAGTCAGCCGGGACAGTATGTCACTGAAGCTTTCTTT
J gene: TRBJ1-1; D gene: .; CDR3 length: 13; clone size: .; V gene: TRBV10-3; CDR3 protein: CAISRDGNTEAFF; CDR3 DNA: TGTGCCATCAGTAGGGACGGCAACACTGAAGCTTTCTTT
J gene: TRBJ2-4; D gene: TRBD2; CDR3 length: 19; clone size: .; V gene: TRBV7-3; CDR3 protein: CASSLTAASGGALKNIQYF; CDR3 DNA: TGTGCCAGCAGCTTAACGGCGGCTAGCGGGGGGGCGCTCAAAAACATTCAGTACTTC
J gene: TRBJ1-5; D gene: .; CDR3 length: 16; clone size: few; V gene: TRBV7-2; CDR3 protein: CASSLFGGGHNQPQHF; CDR3 DNA: TGTGCCAGCAGCTTGTTCGGGGGAGGGCACAATCAGCCCCAGCATTTT
J gene: TRBJ2-2; D gene: .; CDR3 length: 12; clone size: few; V gene: TRBV30; CDR3 protein: CAWTENTGELFF; CDR3 DNA: TGTGCCTGGACGGAAAACACCGGGGAGCTGTTTTTT
J gene: TRBJ2-5; D gene: .; CDR3 length: 15; clone size: .; V gene: TRBV24-1; CDR3 protein: CATSDLAGGQETQYF; CDR3 DNA: TGTGCCACCAGTGATTTGGCAGGCGGCCAGGAGACCCAGTACTTC
J gene: TRBJ2-2; D gene: .; CDR3 length: 17; clone size: .; V gene: TRBV10-3; CDR3 protein: CAISERDNIPNTGELFF; CDR3 DNA: TGTGCCATCAGTGAGAGGGACAATATCCCGAACACCGGGGAGCTGTTTTTT
J gene: TRBJ1-3; D gene: .; CDR3 length: 14; clone size: .; V gene: TRBV12-3/TRBV12-4; CDR3 protein: CASRVARAGNTIYF; CDR3 DNA: TGTGCCAGCAGAGTTGCCCGAGCAGGAAACACCATATATTTT
J gene: TRBJ1-4; D gene: .; CDR3 length: 13; clone size: .; V gene: TRBV18; CDR3 protein: CASSKRGYEKLFF; CDR3 DNA: TGTGCCAGCTCAAAAAGAGGGTACGAAAAACTGTTTTTT
J gene: TRBJ1-2; D gene: TRBD1; CDR3 length: 15; clone size: few; V gene: TRBV7-2; CDR3 protein: CASSRATGEVRGYTF; CDR3 DNA: TGTGCCAGCAGCCGTGCGACAGGGGAAGTTAGAGGCTACACCTTC
J gene: TRBJ2-2; D gene: .; CDR3 length: 18; clone size: few; V gene: TRBV27; CDR3 protein: CASSLTIRGGSEAGELFF; CDR3 DNA: TGTGCCAGCAGTTTAACGATCAGGGGAGGGAGTGAGGCCGGGGAGCTGTTTTTT
J gene: TRBJ2-1; D gene: TRBD2; CDR3 length: 16; clone size: few; V gene: TRBV6-5; CDR3 protein: CASSYHPRGVYNEQFF; CDR3 DNA: TGTGCCAGCAGTTACCACCCGCGGGGGGTGTACAATGAGCAGTTCTTC
J gene: TRBJ2-1; D gene: TRBD1; CDR3 length: 15; clone size: .; V gene: TRBV7-8; CDR3 protein: CASSLQGVSFNEQFF; CDR3 DNA: TGTGCCAGCAGCTTACAGGGGGTCTCGTTCAATGAGCAGTTCTTC
J gene: TRBJ2-7; D gene: .; CDR3 length: 14; clone size: .; V gene: TRBV10-3; CDR3 protein: CAISESLSSYEQYF; CDR3 DNA: TGTGCCATCAGTGAGTCGTTATCCAGCTACGAGCAGTACTTC
J gene: TRBJ2-5; D gene: .; CDR3 length: 14; clone size: .; V gene: TRBV5-1; CDR3 protein: CASSFERRGETQYF; CDR3 DNA: TGCGCCAGCAGCTTCGAGCGGCGAGGGGAGACCCAGTACTTC
J gene: TRBJ2-5; D gene: .; CDR3 length: 17; clone size: many; V gene: TRBV12-3/TRBV12-4; CDR3 protein: CASSSERLQGNQETQYF; CDR3 DNA: TGTGCCAGCAGTTCCGAGAGACTCCAGGGTAACCAAGAGACCCAGTACTTC
J gene: TRBJ1-4; D gene: TRBD1; CDR3 length: 15; clone size: many; V gene: TRBV5-1; CDR3 protein: CASSLGQGSNEKLFF; CDR3 DNA: TGCGCCAGCAGCTTGGGACAGGGGAGCAATGAAAAACTGTTTTTT
J gene: TRBJ2-1; D gene: .; CDR3 length: 17; clone size: .; V gene: TRBV6-5; CDR3 protein: CASSYNRDTVSYNEQFF; CDR3 DNA: TGTGCCAGCAGTTACAATCGGGACACCGTCTCCTACAATGAGCAGTTCTTC
J gene: TRBJ2-6; D gene: .; CDR3 length: 14; clone size: many; V gene: TRBV7-2; CDR3 protein: CASSTGSGANVLTF; CDR3 DNA: TGTGCCAGCAGCACAGGCTCTGGGGCCAACGTCCTGACTTTC
J gene: TRBJ2-5; D gene: .; CDR3 length: 13; clone size: many; V gene: TRBV7-2; CDR3 protein: CASSRSGGETQYF; CDR3 DNA: TGTGCCAGCAGCCGATCAGGGGGGGAGACCCAGTACTTC
J gene: TRBJ1-2; D gene: .; CDR3 length: 12; clone size: .; V gene: TRBV7-2; CDR3 protein: CASSLDFAGYTF; CDR3 DNA: TGTGCCAGCAGCTTAGATTTTGCTGGCTACACCTTC
J gene: TRBJ2-1; D gene: .; CDR3 length: 14; clone size: many; V gene: TRBV12-3/TRBV12-4; CDR3 protein: CASSPRLVQLKQFF; CDR3 DNA: TGTGCCAGCAGTCCCCGACTAGTCCAATTAAAGCAGTTCTTC
J gene: TRBJ1-2; D gene: .; CDR3 length: 11; clone size: few; V gene: TRBV20-1; CDR3 protein: CSARVPYGYTF; CDR3 DNA: TGCAGTGCTAGAGTCCCCTATGGCTACACCTTC
J gene: TRBJ1-2; D gene: TRBD1; CDR3 length: 14; clone size: once; V gene: TRBV28; CDR3 protein: CASNDRGQSYGYTF; CDR3 DNA: TGTGCCAGCAACGACAGGGGGCAAAGCTATGGCTACACCTTC
J gene: TRBJ2-7; D gene: .; CDR3 length: 16; clone size: .; V gene: TRBV7-2; CDR3 protein: CASSRAGHISSYEQYF; CDR3 DNA: TGTGCCAGCAGCAGAGCGGGACATATTAGCTCCTACGAGCAGTACTTC
J gene: TRBJ2-5; D gene: .; CDR3 length: 13; clone size: .; V gene: TRBV20-1; CDR3 protein: CSASSTGRETQYF; CDR3 DNA: TGCAGTGCCTCAAGCACAGGGCGAGAGACCCAGTACTTC
J gene: TRBJ2-7; D gene: .; CDR3 length: 14; clone size: .; V gene: TRBV20-1; CDR3 protein: CSARSGTDRVEQYF; CDR3 DNA: TGCAGTGCTAGGTCCGGGACGGACCGAGTAGAGCAGTACTTC
J gene: TRBJ2-5; D gene: TRBD1; CDR3 length: 18; clone size: .; V gene: TRBV11-1; CDR3 protein: CASSIPERRSGGKETQYF; CDR3 DNA: TGTGCCAGCAGCATCCCTGAGAGGCGGTCAGGGGGTAAGGAGACCCAGTACTTC
J gene: TRBJ2-2; D gene: .; CDR3 length: 16; clone size: few; V gene: TRBV6-5; CDR3 protein: CASQSLGRTIPGELFF; CDR3 DNA: TGTGCCAGCCAATCCCTCGGACGGACAATCCCCGGGGAGCTGTTTTTT
J gene: TRBJ2-7; D gene: .; CDR3 length: 14; clone size: few; V gene: TRBV12-3/TRBV12-4; CDR3 protein: CASSLSRSSYEQYF; CDR3 DNA: TGTGCCAGCAGTTTGTCCCGGAGCTCCTACGAGCAGTACTTC
J gene: TRBJ2-2; D gene: .; CDR3 length: 15; clone size: many; V gene: TRBV19; CDR3 protein: CASSRISLNTGELFF; CDR3 DNA: TGTGCCAGTAGTAGGATCAGTTTGAACACCGGGGAGCTGTTTTTT
J gene: TRBJ2-7; D gene: .; CDR3 length: 15; clone size: .; V gene: TRBV4-3; CDR3 protein: CASSQDSSLSYEQYF; CDR3 DNA: TGCGCCAGCAGCCAAGATAGTAGCCTCTCCTACGAGCAGTACTTC
J gene: TRBJ1-2; D gene: .; CDR3 length: 15; clone size: many; V gene: TRBV24-1; CDR3 protein: CATSDSDRSNYGYTF; CDR3 DNA: TGTGCCACCAGTGATTCCGACAGGAGTAACTATGGCTACACCTTC
J gene: TRBJ1-2; D gene: .; CDR3 length: 13; clone size: few; V gene: TRBV19; CDR3 protein: CASSAGQDYGYTF; CDR3 DNA: TGTGCCAGTAGTGCAGGACAAGACTATGGCTACACCTTC
J gene: TRBJ1-6; D gene: .; CDR3 length: 16; clone size: few; V gene: TRBV6-2/TRBV6-3; CDR3 protein: CASTSDYGGSNSPLHF; CDR3 DNA: TGTGCCAGCACCTCCGACTACGGCGGCAGCAACTCACCCCTCCACTTT
J gene: TRBJ2-1; D gene: TRBD2; CDR3 length: 15; clone size: many; V gene: TRBV7-8; CDR3 protein: CASSVGLASYNEQFF; CDR3 DNA: TGTGCCAGCAGCGTAGGACTAGCGAGCTACAATGAGCAGTTCTTC
J gene: TRBJ2-5; D gene: TRBD1; CDR3 length: 17; clone size: many; V gene: TRBV6-5; CDR3 protein: CASRIAGGSLLQETQYF; CDR3 DNA: TGTGCCAGCAGGATCGCAGGGGGTAGCCTACTTCAAGAGACCCAGTACTTC